Detailed here is one TCR beta chain. Its antigen is unidentified. The ViraFEST assay expanded antigen-specific CD4+ T cells with viral peptide pools before sequencing. CD4+ T cells were isolated after 10 days of culture. From March to December 2020, the person had a SARS-CoV-2 infection that was confirmed by PCR. This entry is derived from a study of vaccination effects on CD4 cells after COVID-19. Assay used: immunoSEQ multiplex PCR; TCRdb lists only in-frame clones, some missing. Of roughly 27,000 clones in the sample, 69% were seen once. This CDR3 is built from 13 residues. Overall study results and limits: Late post-vaccination samples showed marked contraction of infection- and vaccine-induced clones.

This chain connects TRBV21-1 to TRBJ1-2; the D segment call TRBD1 is taken from the table without a DNA check. TRBV21-1 is marked as a pseudogene. The material sequenced was CD4+ T cells from PBMCs cultured with SARS-CoV-2 spike peptides, taken before COVID-19 vaccination. The source of this sequence is a human donor who had a prior SARS-CoV-2 infection. This chain's CDR3 is CASRSTGDYGYTF. CDR3 bases: TGTGCCAGCAGATCGACAGGGGACTATGGCTACACCTTC.